This T cell receptor beta chain came from a study of cytomegalovirus exposure and HLA in healthy donors. Whole-study findings and limits: The authors confirmed in vitro that a few CMV-associated chains were specific for CMV antigens.

TCRdb's table, derived via immunoSEQ multiplex PCR, lists solely in-frame clones and lacks some. The sample carries more than 150,000 clones, 70% to 90% recorded once. Regarding this clone: The antigen remains undetermined.

Sequencing was carried out using PBMCs. This receptor was taken from a man between 18 and 29 years old in good health and CMV-seronegative.

The CDR3 here is CASRSYDKASQPQHF. The CDR3, as DNA: TGTGCCAGTAGATCCTACGACAAGGCAAGTCAGCCCCAGCATTTT. The gene calls are TRBV19 and TRBJ1-5; D uncertain. V lost 6 bases and J 6 bases, leaving 18 bases between the germline ends. The CDR3 runs 15 residues. Germline V gene data show CDR1 as LNHDA and CDR2 as SQIVND (reference sequence).